This T cell receptor (beta chain) is from a study of OX40 agonist ivuxolimab in advanced cancers. Clones were read by immunoSEQ multiplex PCR, and TCRdb kept only the in-frame ones, dropping some. The data hold some 94,000 clones, with around 91% observed a single time. CDR3 length: 17 residues. Only a few counts were recorded for this clone. This sequence originates from an adult with an advanced solid tumor such as melanoma, head and neck, liver or kidney cancer. The V gene is TRBV21-1, the J gene TRBJ2-3; the table's D call, TRBD2, was not checked against the DNA. TRBV21-1 is listed as a pseudogene. The sequencing here drew on CD4+ or CD8+ T cells sorted from blood, taken in a trial of the OX40 agonist ivuxolimab. The CDR3: CASSKEGSGRLSDTQYF. The CDR3 nucleotides are TGTGCCAGCAGCAAAGAGGGTAGCGGGAGGTTATCAGATACGCAGTATTTT.